This TCR beta chain was documented in a study of blood T cell repertoires in COVID-19. Study details: COVID-19 samples from acute and convalescent phases originated in the United States, Italy and Spain. T cells, B-cell-depleted T cells, or PBMCs provided the cDNA or gDNA that served as material.

Per the germline V gene, CDR1 is SGHTA and CDR2 is FQGNSA. The CDR3 consists of 15 residues. V was pared by 4 bases and J by 4 bases, with 5 bases of the junction left unmatched. Authors' analysis steps: Amplification of reference gene primers was used by the study to estimate nucleated cell counts. The data were produced by immunoSEQ multiplex PCR, yet TCRdb's version contains in-frame clones alone and is incomplete. That table is the source of V, J and clone size, and D and trimming were worked out from the DNA. Among a few hundred thousand clones listed, roughly 80% were seen once. Sequenced: peripheral blood. The rearrangement uses TRBV7-2 and TRBJ2-5; 11 positions agree with TRBD2. This receptor was identified in a man between 60 and 75 years old who had recovered from COVID-19. CDR3 sequence: CASSSSGGSGETQYF. The CDR3 DNA is TGTGCCAGCAGCTCTAGCGGGGGGAGTGGAGAGACCCAGTACTTC.